This T cell receptor (beta chain) was observed in a study of molecular identifiers for immune sequencing clone quantification. Study results and caveats: Effector cells kept over 99% of their molecules in clones above 20 RNA copies, while naive cells kept under 1% there.

Previously described methods with listed TCR primers produced the bulk TCR libraries. A single record per CDR3 protein comes from TCRdb applying MiXCR to the PCR reads. This table holds roughly 300,000 distinct CDR3 sequences, roughly 23% found once. Details on this clonotype: No antigen is known for it.

The source of this sequence is a human donor in good health. Some libraries in this study had Jurkat cell RNA spiked in. The material sequenced was naive CD8+ T cells from blood, with Jurkat cell RNA spiked in. Subset specified: FACS-sorted CD8+CD4-CCR7+CD45RA+ naive T cells.

The CDR3 sequence: CASSTVLSEAFF. CDR3 DNA: TGTGCCAGCAGTACAGTCCTGAGTGAAGCTTTCTTT. This chain joins TRBV6-1 and TRBJ1-1; D gene uncertain. The CDR3 runs to 12 residues. The ends were cut back, 5 bases at V and 7 bases at J, with 11 bases in the middle. The germline V gene has CDR1 MNHNS and CDR2 SASEGT.